This T cell receptor beta chain is from a study of early stage breast cancer tumors. Study as a whole: Of roughly 17 invasive breast tumors, around 13 were hormone receptor-positive, HER2-negative. Study outcomes and limitations: Compared with adjacent normal breast, tumors showed about 2.5-fold denser, more clonal T cells. Comparing each tissue with blood distinguished tumor from normal in about 85% of the 16 patients.

A remark on this clone: The antigen remains undetermined.

Germline CDR1 and CDR2: MDHEN and SYDVKM. Germline trimming cut 6 bases from V and 5 bases from J; bases unmatched to any gene: 15. The CDR3 has 16 amino acids. Each sample had two DNA replicates, 0.5 ug blood or about 1.5 ug tissue. Clones were sequenced by immunoSEQ multiplex PCR, and TCRdb holds only the in-frame ones, with some missing. Here the sample spans over 5,000 clones, 70% being singletons. Source material: breast tumor tissue. This receptor was identified in a person aged 60 to 70 with breast cancer. This chain joins TRBV28 and TRBJ1-1; 7 positions match TRBD1. DNA of the CDR3: TGTGCCAGCAGCCCAAGCAAAGGGGGCCGTTGGACTGAAGCTTTCTTT. This encodes CASSPSKGGRWTEAFF.